The TCR beta chain under discussion was sequenced for a study of cytomegalovirus exposure and HLA in healthy donors (dated by TCRdb to the late 2010s). Turning to the overall study: According to an earlier analysis of several hundred of the donors, some 180 million T cells yielded 117 million unique TCR beta sequences and 276 Gb of sequence data. Roughly 300 gigabases of sequencing data and approximately 91 million unique TCR sequences made up an early release that covered 500 to 650 HLA-typed donors. The genetic ancestry cluster associated with self-reported Caucasian donors included approximately 85% of the 398 genotyped donors. The study was designed to test whether signatures of past pathogen exposure could be identified by cataloging public T cell receptors. The study profiled the T cell repertoires of around 700 subjects by immunosequencing and related them to cytomegalovirus serostatus. Along with the roughly 700-subject first cohort, a separate validation cohort of some 130 different subjects was used. To predict cytomegalovirus infection status, the study brought together high-throughput TCR immunosequencing, statistical association of individual TCRs with disease status, and machine learning. In a later analysis, previously published TCR beta repertoires from fewer than 750 donors were re-analyzed and high-resolution HLA genotyping was added so that TCR occurrence patterns could be studied. The later analysis used no new phenotypic data to find candidate immune exposures, relying instead on TCR beta sequences and their occurrence across donors. To decide whether each TCR beta V gene segment behaved as functional or pseudogenic, an earlier analysis of some 570 of the donors relied on high-throughput TCR beta sequencing. Donor age, sex, ethnicity and CMV serostatus were collected together with the repertoire data. A later genetic analysis took genome-wide SNP genotypes for about three fifths of the 666 donors and used that subset as a discovery cohort. Every repertoire in the discovery cohort had been generated on one and the same sequencing platform. HLA typing covered class I and class II loci at four-digit resolution. The number of donors typed differed by locus, with 629-630 for A, B, C, DRB1 and DQB1, over 500 for DQA1, 600 to 610 for DPA1, and around 460 for DPB1. Four to six DR-DQ haplotypes were handled as single units for association and clustering, since linkage in the cohort was strong. On average, approximately 250,000 unique TCR beta nucleotide sequences were sequenced per donor among a few hundred genotyped donors of the cohort, with roughly 20% of those sequences being non-productive. Study-level results and caveats: Correlated functional status among segregating V segments might reflect linkage disequilibrium, but an unknown experimental factor could not be ruled out. In a later genetic analysis, fewer N-insertions in productive TCRs were reported among donors in an Asian-associated ancestry cluster than the approximately 630-donor mean. In vitro tests confirmed that a few of the cytomegalovirus-associated TCR beta chains recognize cytomegalovirus antigens. Cytomegalovirus status was reported to be diagnosed by the classifier with high specificity and sensitivity in both the original and validation cohorts. Immune exposure information for the cohort was limited to CMV serostatus. The 87-base-pair reads could not distinguish some IMGT-functional V segments, including TRBV6-2 and TRBV6-3, so those segments were excluded. The earlier analysis of 587 of the donors excluded approximately 15 rarely observed V segments, including chromosome 9 orphons, because counts were too low. The authors suggested that the approach could potentially be generalized to other disease states and immunological phenotypes. In this cohort, only TCR beta chains were sequenced, and detectable features were limited by the absence of alpha or paired-chain data. Sequencing depth was assumed to be roughly uniform across donors in the presence/absence analyses, though that assumption may not hold. Assigning TCR associations to individual alleles was difficult when HLA alleles, especially DR and DQ, strongly co-occurred. In a later analysis, some 18,000 TCR beta sequences were associated with specific HLA alleles at a false discovery rate of 0.05. In a later analysis, HLA-associated TCR beta chains were found to be more clonally expanded and to have lower generation probabilities than equally common non-associated chains. A cluster of highly shared sequence variants was judged likely to be a technical artifact of the sequencing pipeline. An earlier analysis of approximately 500 of the donors showed that most TCR beta V segments appeared in productive rearrangements either about 87% or about 30% of the time, which broadly matched IMGT annotations. V-gene and J-gene trimming of TCR beta chains was associated with a missense DCLRE1C variant in a later genetic analysis, and the association was replicated in an independent cohort. Most TCR sequences were seen in very few donors, while some public TCRs were found in many individuals. The study listed 164 TCR beta chains as associated with cytomegalovirus. HLA typing was unavailable for some donors at each locus, so association tests used only the typed subset. In a later analysis, most CMV-associated TCR beta chains were found to appear HLA-restricted, with HLA associations seemingly driven largely by CMV exposure. Several of the top co-occurrence clusters appeared to be linked to parvovirus B19, influenza, CMV and Epstein-Barr virus, according to a later analysis. A further reported finding was that TCR beta sequences accurately predicted the HLA-A and HLA-B alleles for most subjects in the first cohort. In a later analysis, the rate of TCR association differed among HLA loci, with DRB1 alleles having the most associated TCRs and HLA-C alleles having the fewest.

The cohort was made up of approximately 670 healthy bone marrow donors. At the time of sampling, every cohort member was nominally healthy, though immune exposures that went unrecorded were likely present. The donor tested CMV seropositive and was one of the 289 seropositive cohort members. Each donor provided a peripheral blood sample, and peripheral blood mononuclear cells were used for TCR beta sequencing. Genomic DNA extraction from the blood cell samples was performed with the Qiagen DNeasy Blood Extraction Kit. Library creation used the immunoSEQ multiplex PCR assay. The multiplex PCR relied on a mix of 60 forward primers for TCR Vbeta segments and 13 reverse primers for TCR Jbeta segments. A multiplex PCR assay on genomic DNA amplified the CDR3 region of rearranged TCR beta genes. The amplified TCR beta libraries were sequenced on the Illumina HiSeq System as 87-base-pair reads. Per the authors' processing: A later analysis counted some 74 million unique TCR beta chains across the 690 or so repertoires, and 9.5 million to 11 million of these chains were shared by at least two donors. Raw reads were error-corrected and collapsed into unique sequences with a nearest-neighbor algorithm that merged closely related sequences to remove PCR and sequencing errors. Alignment of CDR3 sequences to IMGT reference sequences was used to assign V, D and J gene segments. For a sequence to be retained, a match of at least six nucleotides was required to both a V gene segment and a J gene segment. Rearrangements were classified as productive when the CDR3 lacked stop codons and remained in frame with V and J, and all other rearrangements were classified as non-productive. CDR3 was defined according to IMGT convention as the region running from the second conserved V-encoded cysteine to the conserved J-encoded phenylalanine. In an earlier analysis of roughly 580 of the donors, sequences lacking an unambiguous match to a single V gene segment were excluded. In an earlier analysis of 587 of the donors, a V segment was called functional when productive rearrangements were above 56.7%, and segregating when the standard deviation between donors exceeded 5%. To diagnose cytomegalovirus status from the catalog of TCR beta chain sequences, a statistical classification framework was built. A later analysis assigned V and J genes by comparing TCR nucleotide sequences with IMGT/GENE-DB human TR gene sequences. Using the TCRdist pipeline, a later analysis assigned CDR3 sequences along with most-parsimonious VDJ recombination scenarios. In a later analysis, each TCR beta chain was defined by its CDR3 amino acid sequence together with its V-gene family, and reads without a unique V-gene family were excluded. In a later analysis, around 600 highly shared, low-generation-probability nucleotide sequences were removed to address suspected cross-contamination and a sequencing artifact. In a later analysis, a clonal expansion index was calculated for each public chain from normalized within-repertoire ranks of inferred template counts. Generation probabilities in a later analysis came from a VDJ recombination model fitted to out-of-frame rearrangements, and those results were checked against IGoR. A later analysis scored TCR-TCR, TCR-HLA and TCR-CMV co-occurrence with hypergeometric tests, applying a repertoire-size bias correction to TCR pairs. A later analysis estimated false discovery rates by permuting HLA or CMV assignments 20 times. In a later analysis, co-occurring TCRs were grouped using DBSCAN, with TCRdist sequence similarity added in when clustering inside HLA-allele-positive subsets. Repertoires with fewer than 30,000 or more than 120,000 public chains were left out of co-occurrence clustering, as were about five repertoires with anomalous nucleotide sharing. TCRdb retrieved this table from immuneACCESS and kept in-frame rearrangements only. Not all clones are present; in checked studies, unresolved V genes account for under half, and no reason is known for the remainder. V and J calls and clone size come straight from that table; D and trimming were deduced from the DNA. For this sample there are just over 150,000 clones; 70% to 90% appear just once. The top ten clones comprise less than 2.5% of the sample.

Remarks on this clone: Its antigen is currently not known. Per-nucleotide qualities are absent, and no much larger clonotype sits a single base away.

Between the V and J ends, shortened by 7 bases and 5 bases respectively, the junction contains 11 bases. Counted from cysteine to phenylalanine, this CDR3 has 11 amino acids. The kept DNA is CDR3 alone, 33 bases in frame from the first base. Per the germline V gene, SQVTM is the CDR1 and ANQGSEA is the CDR2. The sample comprised PBMCs. The sequence came from a man younger than 35 in good health and CMV-seropositive. The rearrangement combines TRBV29-1 with TRBJ2-5; matching of 6 bases hints at TRBD1 as the D gene. The CDR3 is CSGGLFETQYF. The nucleotide sequence is TGCAGCGGGGGGCTTTTCGAGACCCAGTACTTC.